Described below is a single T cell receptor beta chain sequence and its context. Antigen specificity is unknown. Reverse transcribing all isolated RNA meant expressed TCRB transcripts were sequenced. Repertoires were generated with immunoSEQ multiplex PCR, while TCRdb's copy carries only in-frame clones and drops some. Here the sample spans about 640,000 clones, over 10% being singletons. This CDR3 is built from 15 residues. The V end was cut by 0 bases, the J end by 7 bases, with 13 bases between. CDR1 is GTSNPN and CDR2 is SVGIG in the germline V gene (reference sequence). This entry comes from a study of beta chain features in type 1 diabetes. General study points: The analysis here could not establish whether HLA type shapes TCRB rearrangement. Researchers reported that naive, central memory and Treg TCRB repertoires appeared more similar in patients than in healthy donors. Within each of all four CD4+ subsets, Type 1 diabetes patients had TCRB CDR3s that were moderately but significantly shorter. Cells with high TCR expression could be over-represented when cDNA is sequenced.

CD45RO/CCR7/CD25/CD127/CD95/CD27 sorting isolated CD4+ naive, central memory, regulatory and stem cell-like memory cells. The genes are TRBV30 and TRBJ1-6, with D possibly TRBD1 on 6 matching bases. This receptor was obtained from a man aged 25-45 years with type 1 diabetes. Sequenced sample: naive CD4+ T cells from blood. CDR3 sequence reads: CAWSVRRGGNSPLHF. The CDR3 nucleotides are TGTGCCTGGAGTGTACGCAGGGGTGGAAATTCACCCCTCCACTTT. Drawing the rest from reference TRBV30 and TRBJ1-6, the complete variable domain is SQTIHQWPATLVQPVGSPLSLECTVEGTSNPNLYWYRQAAGRGLQLLFYSVGIGQISSEVPQNLSASRPQDRQFILSSKKLLLSDSGFYLCAWSVRRGGNSPLHFGNGTRLTVT.